This T cell receptor beta chain was found in a study of lymphopenia after photon versus proton radiotherapy. Overall study findings and caveats: Authors raise, but do not show, better survival with proton therapy. Photon-treated patients lost naive T cells and TCR diversity; proton-treated stayed stable.

This CDR3 contains 12 residues. The V end lost 4 bases, the J end lost 5 bases, and 8 bases lay between the germline ends. The germline CDR1 and CDR2 sequences are SGHTA and FQGNSA. Sequencing was performed with immunoSEQ multiplex PCR; in TCRdb, only in-frame clones are kept and a portion is missing. The sample yields over 35,000 clones, approximately 80% seen once. This clone was seen only once. As yet, its antigen is unknown. This TCR came from a woman aged 70 to 79 with pancreatic cancer. The material sequenced was peripheral blood, taken from a patient treated with proton-based radiotherapy. V is TRBV7-2 and J is TRBJ2-5; a possible D gene is TRBD2 (5 bases). As DNA, the CDR3 is TGTGCCAGCAGCTCGGGAAGGGAGACCCAGTACTTC. This gives the protein CASSSGRETQYF.